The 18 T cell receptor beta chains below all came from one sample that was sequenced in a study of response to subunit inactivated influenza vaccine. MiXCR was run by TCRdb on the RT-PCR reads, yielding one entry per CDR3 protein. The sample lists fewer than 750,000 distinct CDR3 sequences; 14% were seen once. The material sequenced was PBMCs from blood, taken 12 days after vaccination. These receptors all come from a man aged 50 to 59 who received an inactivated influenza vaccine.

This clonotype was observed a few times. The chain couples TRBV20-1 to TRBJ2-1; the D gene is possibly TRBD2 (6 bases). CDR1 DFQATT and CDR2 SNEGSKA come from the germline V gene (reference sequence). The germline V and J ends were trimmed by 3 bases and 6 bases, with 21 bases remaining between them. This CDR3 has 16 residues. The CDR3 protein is CSARQGTRRGGNEQFF. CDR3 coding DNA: TGCAGTGCTAGGCAAGGGACTCGGAGGGGTGGCAATGAGCAGTTCTTC.

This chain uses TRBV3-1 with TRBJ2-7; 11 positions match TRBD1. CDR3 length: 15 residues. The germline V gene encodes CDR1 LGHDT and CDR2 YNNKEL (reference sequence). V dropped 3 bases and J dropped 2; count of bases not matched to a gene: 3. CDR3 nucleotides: TGTGCCAGCAGCCATCCGGGACAGGGGGCCTACGAGCAGTACTTC. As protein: CASSHPGQGAYEQYF.

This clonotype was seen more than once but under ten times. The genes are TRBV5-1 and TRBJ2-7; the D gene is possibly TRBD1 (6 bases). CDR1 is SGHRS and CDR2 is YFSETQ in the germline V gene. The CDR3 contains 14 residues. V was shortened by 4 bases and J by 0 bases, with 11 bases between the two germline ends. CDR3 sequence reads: CASSINRVSYEQYF. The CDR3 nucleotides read TGCGCCAGCAGCATAAACAGGGTCTCCTACGAGCAGTACTTC.

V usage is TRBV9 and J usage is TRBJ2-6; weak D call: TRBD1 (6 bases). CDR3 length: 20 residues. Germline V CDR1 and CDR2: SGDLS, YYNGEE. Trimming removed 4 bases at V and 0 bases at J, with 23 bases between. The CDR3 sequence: CASSLRRIRDKNSGANVLTF. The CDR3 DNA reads TGTGCCAGCAGCCTCAGACGGATCCGGGACAAAAACTCTGGGGCCAACGTCCTGACTTTC.

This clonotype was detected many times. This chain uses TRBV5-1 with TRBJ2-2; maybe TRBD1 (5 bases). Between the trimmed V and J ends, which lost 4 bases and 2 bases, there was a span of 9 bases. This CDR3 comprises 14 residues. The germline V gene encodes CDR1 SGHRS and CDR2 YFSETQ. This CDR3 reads CASSPWTNTGELFF. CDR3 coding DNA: TGCGCCAGCAGCCCCTGGACAAACACCGGGGAGCTGTTTTTT.

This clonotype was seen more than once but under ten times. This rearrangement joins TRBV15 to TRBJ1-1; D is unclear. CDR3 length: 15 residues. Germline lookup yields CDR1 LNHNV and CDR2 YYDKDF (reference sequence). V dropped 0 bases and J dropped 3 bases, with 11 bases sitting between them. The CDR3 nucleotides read TGTGCCACCAGCAGAGATCCTGTGGGTTACACTGAAGCTTTCTTT. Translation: CATSRDPVGYTEAFF.

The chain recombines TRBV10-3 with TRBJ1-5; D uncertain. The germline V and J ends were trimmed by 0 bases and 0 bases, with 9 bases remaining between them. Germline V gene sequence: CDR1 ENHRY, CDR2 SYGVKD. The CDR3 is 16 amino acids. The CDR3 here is CAISESVRDSNQPQHF. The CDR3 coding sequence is TGTGCCATCAGTGAGTCGGTCCGAGATAGCAATCAGCCCCAGCATTTT.

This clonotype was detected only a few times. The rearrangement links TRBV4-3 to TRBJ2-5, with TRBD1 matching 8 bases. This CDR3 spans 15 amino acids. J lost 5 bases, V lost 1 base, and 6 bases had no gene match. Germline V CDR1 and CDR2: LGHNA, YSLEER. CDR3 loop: CASSQGQGAGETQYF. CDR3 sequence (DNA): TGCGCCAGCAGCCAAGGCCAGGGGGCTGGGGAGACCCAGTACTTC.

The CDR3 DNA reads as TGTGCCACCAGCAGAGACCCCAGAGAAGTCTCCTACGAGCAGTACTTC. It translates to CATSRDPREVSYEQYF. This sequence joins TRBV15 and TRBJ2-7; D gene ambiguous. Germline V gives CDR1 LNHNV, CDR2 YYDKDF (reference sequence). The CDR3 spans 16 residues. V was pared by 0 bases and J by 0 bases, with 12 bases between.

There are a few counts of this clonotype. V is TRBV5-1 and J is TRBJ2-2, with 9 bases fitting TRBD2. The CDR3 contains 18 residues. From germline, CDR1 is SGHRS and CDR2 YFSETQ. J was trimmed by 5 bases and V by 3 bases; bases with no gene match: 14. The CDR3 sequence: CASSSPRGLAGSTGELFF. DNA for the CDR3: TGCGCCAGCAGCTCCCCCCGTGGCCTAGCGGGATCAACCGGGGAGCTGTTTTTT.

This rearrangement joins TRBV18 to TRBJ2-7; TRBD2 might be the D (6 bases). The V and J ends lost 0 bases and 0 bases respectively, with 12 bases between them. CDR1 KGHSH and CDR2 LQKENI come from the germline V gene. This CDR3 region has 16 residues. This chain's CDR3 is CASSPPGYGGSYEQYF. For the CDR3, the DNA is TGTGCCAGCTCACCACCGGGATACGGGGGCTCCTACGAGCAGTACTTC.

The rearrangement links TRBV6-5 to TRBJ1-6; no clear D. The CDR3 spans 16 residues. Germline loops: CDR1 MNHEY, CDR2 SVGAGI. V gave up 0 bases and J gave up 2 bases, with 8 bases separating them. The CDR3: CASSYSQITYNSPLHF. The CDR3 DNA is TGTGCCAGCAGTTACTCTCAAATTACCTATAATTCACCCCTCCACTTT.

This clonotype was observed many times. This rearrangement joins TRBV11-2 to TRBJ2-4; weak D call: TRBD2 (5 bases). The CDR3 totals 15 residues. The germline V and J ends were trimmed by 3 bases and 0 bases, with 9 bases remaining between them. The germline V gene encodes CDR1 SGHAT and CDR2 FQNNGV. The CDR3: CASSFRGVAKNIQYF. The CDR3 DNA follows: TGTGCCAGCAGCTTTCGGGGAGTAGCCAAAAACATTCAGTACTTC.

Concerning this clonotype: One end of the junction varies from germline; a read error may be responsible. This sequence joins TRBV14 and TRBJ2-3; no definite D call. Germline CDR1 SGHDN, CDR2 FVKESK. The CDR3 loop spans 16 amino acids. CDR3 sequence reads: CPSSQDMGLITDTQYF. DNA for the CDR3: TGTCCCAGCAGCCAAGACATGGGTCTCATCACAGATACGCAGTATTTT.

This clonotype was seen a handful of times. The CDR3 DNA follows: TGTGCCAGCAGTTTAGGGGGGTTAAGCTATGGCTACACCTTC. As protein: CASSLGGLSYGYTF. The chain employs TRBV28 and TRBJ1-2, with D perhaps TRBD1 (5 bases). The V end lost 2 bases, the J end lost 4 bases, and 11 bases lay between the germline ends. Per the germline V gene, CDR1 is MDHEN and CDR2 is SYDVKM. There are 14 residues in the CDR3.

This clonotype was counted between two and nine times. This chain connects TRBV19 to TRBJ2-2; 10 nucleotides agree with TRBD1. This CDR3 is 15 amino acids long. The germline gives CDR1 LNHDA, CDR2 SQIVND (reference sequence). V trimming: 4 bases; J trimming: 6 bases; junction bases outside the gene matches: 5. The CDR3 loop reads CASSTGQGLAGELFF. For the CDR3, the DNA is TGTGCCAGTAGTACGGGACAGGGGTTGGCCGGGGAGCTGTTTTTT.

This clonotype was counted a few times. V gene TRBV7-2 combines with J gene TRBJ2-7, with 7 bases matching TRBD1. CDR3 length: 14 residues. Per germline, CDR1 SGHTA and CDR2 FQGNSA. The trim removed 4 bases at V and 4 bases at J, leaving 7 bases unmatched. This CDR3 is CASSYDRDGYEQYF. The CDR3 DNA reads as TGTGCCAGCAGCTACGACAGGGACGGATACGAGCAGTACTTC. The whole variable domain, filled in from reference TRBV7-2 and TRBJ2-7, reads GAGVSQSPSNKVTEKGKDVELRCDPISGHTALYWYRQSLGQGLEFLIYFQGNSAPDKSGLPSDRFSAERTGGSVSTLTIQRTQQEDSAVYLCASSYDRDGYEQYFGPGTRLTVT.

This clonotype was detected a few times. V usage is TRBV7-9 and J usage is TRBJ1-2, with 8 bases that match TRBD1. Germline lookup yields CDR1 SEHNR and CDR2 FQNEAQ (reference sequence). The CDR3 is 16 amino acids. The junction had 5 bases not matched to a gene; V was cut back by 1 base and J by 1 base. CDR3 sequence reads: CASSLVMGQVNYGYTF. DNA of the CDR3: TGTGCCAGCAGCTTAGTAATGGGACAGGTTAACTATGGCTACACCTTC.